This TCR beta chain was captured by sequencing in a study of Ad26.COV2.S vaccination and SARS-CoV-2 variants. At the level of the study: Ad26.COV2.S, an intramuscular injection, was given once or twice 56 days apart.

Repertoires were generated with immunoSEQ multiplex PCR, while TCRdb's copy carries only in-frame clones and drops some. Here the sample spans 350,000 to 450,000 clones, over 75% being singletons. Germline V gives CDR1 ENHRY, CDR2 SYGVKD. The CDR3 length is 14 residues. The V segment lost 0 bases and the J segment 8 bases; nucleotides outside the gene matches: 2. Stated treatment: about 20 received Ad26.COV2.S at low or high dose, single or two shots; 5 received placebo; per-sample allocation not given. The samples date from day 63 after the first vaccine or placebo injection. Adults aged 18-55 years in Boston included the donor. Wuhan-strain SARS-CoV-2 spike was expressed by the Ad26 vector that made up the vaccine.

The chain has TRBV10-3 and TRBJ1-1, with 11 bases aligning to TRBD1. The receptor comes from a person aged 18-60 years who received the Ad26.COV2.S COVID-19 vaccine or a placebo. Sample: peripheral blood, taken in a trial of Ad26.COV2.S vaccine versus placebo. The CDR3 DNA follows: TGTGCCATCAGTGAGTCGGGACAGGGGGAAGAAGCTTTCTTT. Its translation is CAISESGQGEEAFF.